The 19 T cell receptor beta chains given below trace back to one sample, sequenced in a study of blood T cell repertoires in COVID-19. Measured with immunoSEQ multiplex PCR; TCRdb has only the in-frame clones, and not every one. The table has about 170,000 clones, approximately 86% seen once. The sample consisted of peripheral blood. The receptors here all came from an elderly woman with COVID-19, enrolled during active disease.

The V gene is TRBV3-1 (or the pseudogene TRBV3-2), the J gene TRBJ2-1; D possibly corresponds to TRBD1 (6 bases). The germline gives CDR1 LGHDT, CDR2 YNNKEL (reference sequence). The V gene lost 2 bases and the J gene lost 0 bases, with 17 bases spanning the gap. The CDR3 runs to 18 residues. The CDR3 sequence: CASSQSGARFSSYNEQFF. The DNA of the CDR3 is TGTGCCAGCAGCCAATCAGGGGCCCGCTTCAGCTCCTACAATGAGCAGTTCTTC.

The V gene is TRBV28, the J gene TRBJ1-5; 10 positions agree with TRBD1. Trimming took 7 bases from V and 5 from J; bases not matched to a gene: 11. The V gene's germline CDR1 is MDHEN and CDR2 SYDVKM. The CDR3 runs 16 residues. The CDR3 coding sequence is TGTGCCAGCAATCCAGCGGGACAGGGGATCGATCAGCCCCAGCATTTT. It encodes CASNPAGQGIDQPQHF.

The V gene is TRBV6-5, the J gene TRBJ2-7, with a possible D match to TRBD1 (7 bases). V was shortened by 6 bases and J by 4 bases, with 16 bases between the two germline ends. Germline V gene lookup returns CDR1 MNHEY and CDR2 SVGAGI. This CDR3 is 14 amino acids long. The CDR3, as DNA: TGTGCCAGCAGCCCCAGGGGGGCGCGGTACGAGCAGTACTTC. It is translated as CASSPRGARYEQYF.

DNA of the CDR3: TGTGCCAGCCGCCTGGGGGGGAATGAAAAACTGTTTTTT. This codes for CASRLGGNEKLFF. The rearrangement links TRBV28 to TRBJ1-4, with D maybe TRBD1 (5 bases). Germline V gene lookup returns CDR1 MDHEN and CDR2 SYDVKM. CDR3 length: 13 amino acids. Trimming took 8 bases from V and 5 from J, leaving 12 bases between them.

This sequence joins TRBV19 and TRBJ2-1; TRBD2 matches at 8 bases. Looked up from germline, CDR1 is LNHDA and CDR2 is SQIVND (reference sequence). V was clipped by 4 bases and J by 6 bases; unmatched bases: 2. The CDR3 length is 13 residues. Here the CDR3 reads CASSRGTSNEQFF. The CDR3 coding sequence is TGTGCCAGTAGTAGGGGGACTAGCAATGAGCAGTTCTTC. The full variable domain, its missing parts supplied by reference TRBV19 and TRBJ2-1, is DGGITQSPKYLFRKEGQNVTLSCEQNLNHDAMYWYRQDPGQGLRLIYYSQIVNDFQKGDIAEGYSVSREKKESFPLTVTSAQKNPTAFYLCASSRGTSNEQFFGPGTRLTVL.

This rearrangement joins TRBV2 to TRBJ1-2; D perhaps matches TRBD1 (6 bases). This CDR3 contains 12 residues. Germline V gene sequence: CDR1 SNHLY, CDR2 FYNNEI. Trimming cost V 6 bases and J 7 bases, with 12 bases left between them. This CDR3 is CASSGGLAGYTF. CDR3 DNA: TGTGCCAGCAGCGGGGGGCTGGCTGGCTACACCTTC.

J is TRBJ2-1 and V is TRBV7-9; 8 positions match TRBD2. The CDR3 has 15 amino acids. Germline CDR1 and CDR2: SEHNR and FQNEAQ (reference sequence). The V gene end was trimmed by 5 bases and the J gene end by 7 bases; junction bases not matched to a gene: 10. CDR3 sequence reads: CASSPTLGTRNEQFF. The DNA for the CDR3 is TGTGCCAGCAGCCCTACCCTCGGGACTAGGAATGAGCAGTTCTTC.

V is TRBV4-2 and J is TRBJ1-2; 10 bases are shared with TRBD1. Germline V lookup: CDR1 LGHNA, CDR2 YNFKEQ. This CDR3 spans 15 amino acids. J gave up 8 bases and V 5 bases, and 11 bases lay outside the gene matches. The CDR3 sequence: CASSEPGTGAGGYTF. Written as DNA, the CDR3 is TGTGCCAGCAGCGAACCCGGGACAGGGGCTGGGGGCTACACCTTC.

The rearrangement links TRBV11-2 to TRBJ2-2; weak D call: TRBD2 (5 bases). V was shortened by 1 base and J by 3 bases, with 21 bases between the two germline ends. This CDR3 is built from 19 residues. Germline loops: CDR1 SGHAT, CDR2 FQNNGV. CDR3 protein: CASSLVVGFRRLDTGELFF. DNA for the CDR3: TGTGCCAGCAGCTTAGTAGTTGGGTTCAGGAGGCTGGACACCGGGGAGCTGTTTTTT.

V usage is TRBV9 and J usage is TRBJ1-1; D unclear. The CDR3 sequence is 15 residues long. Trimming cost V 2 bases and J 4 bases, with 15 bases left between them. Germline values: CDR1 SGDLS, CDR2 YYNGEE. CDR3: CASSVDGREGTEAFF. In DNA form, the CDR3 reads TGTGCCAGCAGCGTGGACGGGCGGGAAGGCACTGAAGCTTTCTTT.

V and J are TRBV18 and TRBJ2-5; perhaps TRBD1 as D (6 bases). Trimming cost V 6 bases and J 1 base, with 15 bases left between them. CDR1 and CDR2 (germline): KGHSH, LQKENI. CDR3 length: 15 amino acids. The chain's CDR3 is CASSNLQGSQETQYF. In DNA form, the CDR3 reads TGTGCCAGCTCCAACCTACAGGGTTCCCAAGAGACCCAGTACTTC.

The CDR3 loop is CASSLRRQLNEKLFF. The CDR3 DNA reads TGTGCCAGCAGTCTAAGGCGGCAGCTTAATGAAAAACTGTTTTTT. The chain recombines TRBV11-2 with TRBJ1-4, with D unclear. The CDR3 is made up of 15 amino acids. Per the germline V gene, CDR1 is SGHAT and CDR2 is FQNNGV. V was trimmed by 6 bases and J by 4 bases, leaving 15 bases between them.

V is TRBV5-4 and J is TRBJ2-2, with a weak D call TRBD1 (5 bases). The germline V gene encodes CDR1 SGHNT and CDR2 YYREEE (reference sequence). V was cut by 4 bases and J by 0 bases, with 13 bases left in between. This CDR3 contains 16 residues. CDR3: CASSPARVANTGELFF. In DNA, the CDR3 is TGTGCCAGCAGCCCGGCCAGGGTGGCGAACACCGGGGAGCTGTTTTTT.

This clone was recorded many times. The chain joins TRBV4-3 to TRBJ2-7; TRBD1 agrees at 7 bases. Germline CDR1 reads LGHNA; CDR2 reads YSLEER. V dropped 2 bases and J dropped 5; count of bases not matched to a gene: 0. CDR3 size: 12 residues. CDR3 nucleotides: TGCGCCAGCAGCCAACAGGGGGACGAGCAGTACTTC. Translation gives CASSQQGDEQYF.

The genes are TRBV28 and TRBJ1-6; TRBD1 agrees at 12 bases. The germline gives CDR1 MDHEN, CDR2 SYDVKM. The V segment lost 1 base and the J segment 10 bases; nucleotides outside the gene matches: 2. This CDR3 is 15 amino acids long. The CDR3 DNA is TGTGCCAGCAGTTTATCGGGACAGGGGGCCTCACCCCTCCACTTT. Translating it yields CASSLSGQGASPLHF.

The genes are TRBV6-5 and TRBJ1-3; D may be TRBD1 (5 bases). Trimming took 11 bases from V and 2 from J, leaving 16 bases between them. Germline V lookup: CDR1 MNHEY, CDR2 SVGAGI. The CDR3 extends over 14 amino acids. The CDR3: CAVSSGAAGNTIYF. The CDR3 DNA is TGTGCCGTCTCCTCTGGGGCCGCTGGAAACACCATATATTTT.

This chain uses TRBV5-1 with TRBJ2-1, with 9 nucleotides matching TRBD2. The CDR3 consists of 15 residues. After removal of 4 bases from V and 4 bases from J, the junction contained 6 bases not matched to a gene. The germline V gene has CDR1 SGHRS and CDR2 YFSETQ. In DNA, the CDR3 is TGCGCCAGCAGCCGGCTTAGCGGGGGTTACAATGAGCAGTTCTTC. It specifies CASSRLSGGYNEQFF.

CDR3: CASRSAGNQPQHF. The CDR3 bases are TGTGCCAGCAGGTCGGCCGGGAATCAGCCCCAGCATTTT. This chain connects TRBV6-5 to TRBJ1-5; D remains unclear. The germline CDR1 and CDR2 sequences are MNHEY and SVGAGI. The CDR3 is made up of 13 amino acids. V was trimmed by 6 bases and J by 4 bases, leaving 10 bases between them.

The CDR3 sequence is CASSLRETQYF. The CDR3 nucleotides are TGTGCCAGCAGCTTGCGAGAGACCCAGTACTTC. The V gene is TRBV5-6, the J gene TRBJ2-5; D gene ambiguous. Germline CDR1 SGHDT, CDR2 YYEEEE. The CDR3 is 11 residues long. The germline V and J ends were trimmed by 1 base and 4 bases, with 2 bases remaining between them.